The 9 T cell receptor beta chains in this list originate from one sample, sequenced in a study of identical twins. From the 5' RACE reads, TCRdb called clonotypes with MiXCR, one entry per CDR3 protein. The sample records some 1,700,000 distinct CDR3 sequences, roughly a third being singletons. Specimen: cord blood. The receptors originated from a newborn girl in good health.

The J gene is TRBJ2-1, the V gene TRBV4-2, with D uncertain. The germline gives CDR1 LGHNA, CDR2 YNFKEQ. The CDR3 has 15 amino acids. Trimming left V 1 base short and J 4 bases short, with 11 bases between. Here the CDR3 DNA reads TGTGCCAGCAGCCAAGGGCTAGTTCGGTACAATGAGCAGTTCTTC. Protein: CASSQGLVRYNEQFF.

This clonotype appeared many times. J is TRBJ1-5 and V is TRBV20-1, with a possible D match to TRBD1 (5 bases). V was clipped by 3 bases and J by 1 base, with 7 bases between them. CDR3 length: 13 residues. Germline CDR1 reads DFQATT; CDR2 reads SNEGSKA (reference sequence). CDR3 loop: CSARAGSNQPQHF. CDR3 coding DNA: TGCAGTGCTAGGGCAGGGAGCAATCAGCCCCAGCATTTT.

V and J are TRBV20-1 and TRBJ2-1, with 11 bases fitting TRBD2. There are 17 residues in the CDR3. Germline assignment: CDR1 DFQATT and CDR2 SNEGSKA (reference sequence). V lost 6 bases to trimming and J lost 0 bases; unmatched junction nucleotides: 10. The CDR3 region has the DNA TGCAGTGCGAGACTAGCGGGGCGTCTCAGCTCCTACAATGAGCAGTTCTTC. This codes for CSARLAGRLSSYNEQFF.

This clonotype was seen many times. CDR3 DNA: TGCGCCAGCAGCTTTATTGGGGATACGCAGTATTTT. It is translated as CASSFIGDTQYF. The chain employs TRBV5-1 and TRBJ2-3; D unresolved. This CDR3 contains 12 residues. Trimming shortened V by 2 bases and J by 6 bases, and 7 bases separated the two germline ends. Germline-derived CDR1 and CDR2 are SGHRS and YFSETQ.

This clonotype was observed at least ten times. The chain has TRBV4-2 and TRBJ2-3, with D possibly being TRBD1 or TRBD2 (5 bases each). The germline V gene has CDR1 LGHNA and CDR2 YNFKEQ. The CDR3 spans 15 residues. The V end lost 5 bases, the J end lost 5 bases, and 17 bases lay between the germline ends. DNA of the CDR3: TGTGCCAGCAGCGTCCGGGACCTCCCAGGAGATACGCAGTATTTT. Protein product: CASSVRDLPGDTQYF.

The table lists this clonotype with many counts. V usage is TRBV5-1 and J usage is TRBJ2-5; 8 positions match TRBD1. Germline V lookup: CDR1 SGHRS, CDR2 YFSETQ. This CDR3 region has 13 residues. V shed 3 bases and J 3 bases; nucleotides not matched to a gene: 1. CDR3 sequence (DNA): TGCGCCAGCAGCTCGACAGGGGAAGAGACCCAGTACTTC. Translating gives CASSSTGEETQYF.

The chain employs TRBV13 and TRBJ1-6, with TRBD1 identical over 12 bases. This CDR3 comprises 18 residues. Trimming removed 2 bases from V and 1 base from J; junction bases left unmatched: 3. Per the germline V gene, CDR1 is PRHDT and CDR2 is FYEKMQ (reference sequence). This CDR3 is CASSLMGQGASYNSPLHF. CDR3 DNA: TGTGCCAGCAGCTTAATGGGACAGGGGGCATCCTATAATTCACCCCTCCACTTT.

This clonotype was observed a few times. The rearrangement uses TRBV6-6 and TRBJ1-4; the D is unclear. The germline V and J ends were trimmed by 6 bases and 4 bases, with 12 bases remaining between them. CDR1 is MNHNY and CDR2 is SVGAGI in the germline V gene (reference sequence). The CDR3 consists of 14 residues. The CDR3 region has the DNA TGTGCCAGCAGCAATCGGGGATTTAATGAAAAACTGTTTTTT. This gives the protein CASSNRGFNEKLFF.

In its sample, this clonotype was seen a few times. The rearrangement uses TRBV25-1 and TRBJ1-4; no reliable D call. With 5 bases removed from V and 8 bases from J, the gap between germline ends came to 18 bases. This CDR3 has 15 residues. Germline lookup yields CDR1 MGHDK and CDR2 SYGVNS. CDR3 bases: TGTGCCAGCAGTTCGCACCGAAGGGAAAAAGAAAAACTGTTTTTT. Its translation is CASSSHRREKEKLFF.